The T cell receptor (beta chain) described here comes from a study of cytomegalovirus exposure and HLA in healthy donors. This clone was observed once. Trimming took 4 bases from V and 0 from J, leaving 8 bases between them. CDR3 length: 15 residues. The germline CDR1 and CDR2 sequences are SGHRS and YFSETQ. The PCR had 60 Vbeta and 13 Jbeta primers. In the study's own analysis: Approximately 12 million of the roughly 80 million unique TCR beta chains counted in a later analysis were shared. Produced via immunoSEQ multiplex PCR; TCRdb's table is partial and in-frame only. The DNA was the basis for D and trimming; V, J and clone size are from that table. The table records 150,000 to 200,000 clones, around 68% of them present only once.

The sample consisted of PBMCs. The TCR was taken from a man aged 30 to 39 in good health and CMV-seropositive. The genes are TRBV5-1 and TRBJ2-6, with D unclear. The CDR3 region is CASSQDSSGANVLTF. In DNA form, the CDR3 reads TGCGCCAGCAGCCAGGATAGCTCTGGGGCCAACGTCCTGACTTTC.